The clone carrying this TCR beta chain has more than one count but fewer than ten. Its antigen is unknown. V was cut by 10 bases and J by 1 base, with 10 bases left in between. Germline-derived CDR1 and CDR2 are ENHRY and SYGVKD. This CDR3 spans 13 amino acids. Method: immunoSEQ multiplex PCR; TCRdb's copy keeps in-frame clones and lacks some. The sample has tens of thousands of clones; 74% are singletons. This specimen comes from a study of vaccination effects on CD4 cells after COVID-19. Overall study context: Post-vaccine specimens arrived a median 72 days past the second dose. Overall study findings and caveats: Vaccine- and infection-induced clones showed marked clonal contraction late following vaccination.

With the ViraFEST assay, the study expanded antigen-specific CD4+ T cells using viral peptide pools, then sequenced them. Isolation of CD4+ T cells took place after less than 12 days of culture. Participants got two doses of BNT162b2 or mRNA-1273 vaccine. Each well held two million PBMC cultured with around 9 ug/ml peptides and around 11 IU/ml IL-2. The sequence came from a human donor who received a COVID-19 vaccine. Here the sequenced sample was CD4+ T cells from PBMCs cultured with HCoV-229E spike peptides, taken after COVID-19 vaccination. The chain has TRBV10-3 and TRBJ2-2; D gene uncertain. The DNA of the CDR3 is TGTGCCACCAGGACGGAGAACACCGGGGAGCTGTTTTTT. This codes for CATRTENTGELFF.